The text below deals with one T cell receptor beta chain. The CDR3 is made up of 15 amino acids. Between the trimmed V and J ends, which lost 9 bases and 2 bases, there was a span of 19 bases. The entry originates in a study of CD8 T cells in Susac syndrome. RNA amounts of about 0.45 to 1 ug underwent reverse transcription with random hexamers. Each CDR3 protein is one row after TCRdb ran MiXCR on the immunoSEQ multiplex PCR reads. The data contain about 180,000 distinct CDR3 sequences, 85% to 95% of them seen just once; the ten biggest clones take up 0.099%. The TCR was taken from a human donor with Susac syndrome. The sample taken for sequencing was CD4+ T cells from PBMCs. This chain uses TRBV12-3 or TRBV12-4 with TRBJ1-1; maybe TRBD1 (5 bases). The CDR3 DNA reads TGTGCCAGTCAAAAGCGTAGGGACTCAAACACTGAAGCTTTCTTT. This gives the protein CASQKRRDSNTEAFF.